The 30 T cell receptor beta chains presented below share a single source sample, sequenced in a study of T cell repertoires in ileal Crohn's disease. Libraries were prepared by immunoSEQ multiplex PCR; TCRdb keeps only in-frame clonotypes and omits some of them. The profile shows 3,500 to 4,500 clones, over 70% of them singletons. Regarding time point: neoterminal ileum biopsy at postoperative endoscopy, about 6 months after surgery. The specimen was ileal tissue. These receptors were taken from an adult with Crohn's disease.

The rearrangement uses TRBV6-5 and TRBJ1-1; perhaps TRBD1 as D (5 bases). The length of the CDR3 is 14 residues. The ends were cut back, 6 bases at V and 3 bases at J, with 14 bases in the middle. CDR1 MNHEY and CDR2 SVGAGI come from the germline V gene. CDR3 sequence: CASRNAGKDTEAFF. For the CDR3, the DNA is TGTGCCAGCAGAAACGCAGGGAAGGACACTGAAGCTTTCTTT.

V is TRBV2 and J is TRBJ1-2, with TRBD1 matching 7 bases. The junction had 11 bases not matched to a gene; V was cut back by 10 bases and J by 0 bases. This CDR3 is 15 amino acids long. Germline V gene data show CDR1 as SNHLY and CDR2 as FYNNEI. The CDR3 spells CATETHRGTNYGYTF. The CDR3 bases are TGTGCCACCGAGACCCACAGGGGCACTAACTATGGCTACACCTTC.

Regarding this clone: This sample also contains other DNA sequences that code for the same CDR3. The chain combines TRBV27 with TRBJ2-3; tentative D call: TRBD1 (7 bases). Trimming pared 5 bases from V and 3 bases from J, leaving 15 bases between. The CDR3 has 15 residues. Germline V gene data show CDR1 as MNHEY and CDR2 as SMNVEV (reference sequence). The CDR3 reads CASSLYRGGTDTQYF. The CDR3 DNA follows: TGTGCCAGCAGTCTATACAGGGGAGGTACAGATACGCAGTATTTT.

The chain joins TRBV5-4 to TRBJ1-2; D not certain. The CDR3 sequence is 13 residues long. Germline V gene lookup returns CDR1 SGHNT and CDR2 YYREEE (reference sequence). Trimming pared 4 bases from V and 8 bases from J, leaving 15 bases between. For the CDR3, the DNA is TGTGCCAGCAGCCTGGGATCGGGAGACGGCTACACCTTC. Amino acids: CASSLGSGDGYTF.

The V gene is TRBV2, the J gene TRBJ2-2; possible D gene TRBD1, 6 bases. CDR1 and CDR2 (germline): SNHLY, FYNNEI. The ends were cut back, 6 bases at V and 4 bases at J, with 15 bases in the middle. There are 15 residues in the CDR3. CDR3 residues: CASSQQGLGTGELFF. In DNA, the CDR3 is TGTGCCAGCAGCCAACAGGGTCTGGGCACCGGGGAGCTGTTTTTT.

This chain uses TRBV11-2 with TRBJ2-7; D not resolved. The CDR3 length is 16 residues. Germline CDR1 is SGHAT and CDR2 is FQNNGV. The V and J ends lost 1 base and 0 bases respectively, with 13 bases between them. CDR3 nucleotide sequence: TGTGCCAGCAGCTTAGGTAAAACGGTTAGCTCCTACGAGCAGTACTTC. Protein: CASSLGKTVSSYEQYF.

This chain uses TRBV6-4 with TRBJ2-3; 8 bases match TRBD2. This CDR3 has 14 amino acids. V lost 4 bases, J lost 2 bases, and 2 bases stayed unmatched. Looked up from germline, CDR1 is MRHNA and CDR2 is SNTAGT. CDR3 in DNA: TGTGCCAGCAGTGCGGGAGGGCACACAGATACGCAGTATTTT. As protein: CASSAGGHTDTQYF.

The V gene is TRBV6-6, the J gene TRBJ1-2; TRBD1 might be the D (6 bases). The ends were cut back, 4 bases at V and 5 bases at J, with 11 bases in the middle. CDR1 and CDR2 (germline): MNHNY, SVGAGI (reference sequence). The CDR3 has 13 residues. For the CDR3, the DNA is TGTGCCAGCAGTTCGGACAGATTTTATGGCTACACCTTC. Amino acid sequence: CASSSDRFYGYTF.

The chain uses TRBV7-9 and TRBJ2-7; 7 nucleotides match TRBD1. J was trimmed by 4 bases and V by 1 base; bases with no gene match: 1. The CDR3 totals 13 residues. Germline V gene data show CDR1 as SEHNR and CDR2 as FQNEAQ (reference sequence). The CDR3 region is CASSLGTGYEQYF. CDR3 nucleotide sequence: TGTGCCAGCAGCTTAGGGACAGGTTACGAGCAGTACTTC.

On this clone: Germline and junction disagree at one end, which may indicate a read error. The V gene is TRBV30, the J gene TRBJ1-2, with D perhaps TRBD1 (5 bases). This CDR3 region has 11 residues. Germline V gene data show CDR1 as GTSNPN and CDR2 as SVGIG (reference sequence). The CDR3: CAGAGGPKPHF. Written as DNA, the CDR3 is TGTGCCGGGGCAGGCGGACCAAAGCCTCACTTC. The whole variable domain, remainder taken from reference TRBV30 and TRBJ1-2, is SQTIHQWPATLVQPVGSPLSLECTVEGTSNPNLYWYRQAAGRGLQLLFYSVGIGQISSEVPQNLSASRPQDRQFILSSKKLLLSDSGFYLCAGAGGPKPHFGSGTRLTVV.

CDR3 residues: CASSALARTGHNSPLHF. DNA of the CDR3: TGTGCCAGCAGTGCTCTTGCTCGTACAGGGCATAATTCACCCCTCCACTTT. The chain is built from TRBV2 and TRBJ1-6; D is possibly TRBD1 (6 bases). Germline CDR1 reads SNHLY; CDR2 reads FYNNEI. The length of the CDR3 is 17 residues. Trimming took 4 bases from V and 5 from J, leaving 18 bases between them.

The V and J genes are TRBV7-9 and TRBJ1-4, with TRBD1 matching 9 bases. The V gene end was trimmed by 7 bases and the J gene end by 0 bases; junction bases not matched to a gene: 6. The CDR3 covers 16 residues. The germline gives CDR1 SEHNR, CDR2 FQNEAQ (reference sequence). CDR3 coding DNA: TGTGCCAGCACCCTACAGGGGGCGGCAACTAATGAAAAACTGTTTTTT. Its protein is CASTLQGAATNEKLFF.

This clone was detected once. The chain uses TRBV2 and TRBJ2-5, with D tentatively TRBD1 (6 bases). The V end lost 6 bases, the J end lost 5 bases, and 16 bases lay between the germline ends. In germline, CDR1 is SNHLY, CDR2 FYNNEI. CDR3 length: 14 residues. The CDR3 DNA is TGTGCCAGCAGGCTACGCGGACAGTCGGAGACCCAGTACTTC. Encoded protein: CASRLRGQSETQYF.

This chain uses TRBV4-1 with TRBJ1-2; possibly TRBD1 for D (5 bases). With 0 bases removed from V and 5 bases from J, the gap between germline ends came to 7 bases. The CDR3 consists of 13 residues. Germline loops: CDR1 MGHRA, CDR2 YSYEKL. In DNA, the CDR3 is TGCGCCAGCAGCCAAGAAAGGGGTTATGGCTACACCTTC. As protein: CASSQERGYGYTF.

The V gene is TRBV11-3, the J gene TRBJ2-3, with TRBD2 matching over 10 bases. Germline CDR1 is SGHNT and CDR2 is YENEEA. The CDR3 is made up of 18 amino acids. After removal of 0 bases from V and 1 base from J, the junction contained 7 bases not matched to a gene. CDR3 sequence reads: CASSLDGAGTSGTDTQYF. The CDR3 DNA reads as TGTGCCAGCAGCTTAGATGGGGCCGGGACTAGCGGCACAGATACGCAGTATTTT.

The chain combines TRBV6-4 with TRBJ1-4, with 7 bases lining up with TRBD1. With V trimmed by 6 bases and J by 4 bases, 8 bases remained unmatched. CDR3 length equals 15 residues. Germline-derived CDR1 and CDR2 are MRHNA and SNTAGT. CDR3 bases: TGTGCCAGCAGCCGGCCCGGGACAGTTAATGAAAAACTGTTTTTT. Amino acids: CASSRPGTVNEKLFF.

This rearrangement joins TRBV29-1 to TRBJ2-3; D might be TRBD1 (6 bases). The CDR3 length is 16 residues. V dropped 1 base and J dropped 2 bases, with 16 bases sitting between them. Germline V lookup: CDR1 SQVTM, CDR2 ANQGSEA. The CDR3 reads CSVEGDPKGVTDTQYF. CDR3 DNA sequence: TGCAGCGTTGAAGGGGACCCCAAGGGGGTCACAGATACGCAGTATTTT.

This clone has just a few counts. The chain recombines TRBV29-1 with TRBJ2-3; TRBD1 aligns across 8 bases. CDR3 length equals 12 residues. The germline V gene encodes CDR1 SQVTM and CDR2 ANQGSEA. Trimming removed 8 bases from V and 6 bases from J; junction bases left unmatched: 7. Here the CDR3 DNA reads TGCAGCTTCCGGACAGGGCTGGATACGCAGTATTTT. Amino acids: CSFRTGLDTQYF.

V gene TRBV5-6 combines with J gene TRBJ2-3; the match to TRBD2 covers 9 bases. V shed 5 bases and J 4 bases; nucleotides not matched to a gene: 17. This CDR3 contains 18 residues. The germline V gene encodes CDR1 SGHDT and CDR2 YYEEEE. CDR3 DNA: TGTGCCAGCAGTCGGCGTCCGGGACTAGCTGCCAGGCCAGATACGCAGTATTTT. Residues: CASSRRPGLAARPDTQYF.

This chain links TRBV5-4 with TRBJ2-7; D perhaps matches TRBD1 (6 bases). Deletions cut 4 bases from V and 2 bases from J, with 10 bases between. The CDR3 extends over 13 amino acids. Looked up from germline, CDR1 is SGHNT and CDR2 is YYREEE (reference sequence). As DNA, the CDR3 is TGTGCCAGCAGCGGGGACAATACCTACGAGCAGTACGTC. Its protein is CASSGDNTYEQYV.

The table lists this clone with a few counts. The rearrangement links TRBV6-5 to TRBJ1-6; a weak D match, TRBD1 (5 bases). Per germline, CDR1 MNHEY and CDR2 SVGAGI. The CDR3 sequence is 13 residues long. The V end was cut by 7 bases, the J end by 6 bases, with 10 bases between. The CDR3 sequence: CASTGRGNSPLHF. CDR3 coding DNA: TGTGCCAGCACCGGTAGGGGTAATTCACCCCTCCACTTT.

This sequence joins TRBV19 and TRBJ2-7; possibly TRBD1 for D (6 bases). V was shortened by 10 bases and J by 5 bases, with 18 bases between the two germline ends. CDR1 and CDR2 (germline): LNHDA, SQIVND (reference sequence). The CDR3 is 13 amino acids. CDR3 DNA sequence: TGTGCCACCTCGACTACAGGGTCTGACGAGCAGTACTTC. Its translation: CATSTTGSDEQYF.

There are a few counts of this clone. V and J are TRBV5-1 and TRBJ1-3; D uncertain. V was pared by 0 bases and J by 2 bases, with 9 bases between. This CDR3 spans 15 amino acids. The germline CDR1 and CDR2 sequences are SGHRS and YFSETQ. Here the CDR3 reads CASSLGHGAGNTIYF. The CDR3 DNA sequence: TGCGCCAGCAGCTTGGGCCACGGTGCTGGAAACACCATATATTTT.

For this clone: This sample includes further DNA sequences coding for the same CDR3. V and J are TRBV6-5 and TRBJ2-3, with D perhaps matching TRBD2 (7 bases). Germline assignment: CDR1 MNHEY and CDR2 SVGAGI. The CDR3 spans 15 residues. Trimming removed 6 bases from V and 3 bases from J, with 16 bases in between. CDR3 region: CASSYGGGGTDTQYF. The CDR3 DNA reads TGTGCCAGCAGCTATGGGGGGGGCGGGACAGATACGCAGTATTTT.

The rearrangement uses TRBV6-7 and TRBJ1-1; D remains unclear. TRBV6-7 qualifies as an ORF whose function is uncertain. There are 13 residues in the CDR3. Trimming cost V 0 bases and J 11 bases, with 13 bases left between them. The CDR3 coding sequence is TGTGCCAGCAGTTACTCGAAACCGGGAAGGGCTTTCTTT. Amino acid sequence: CASSYSKPGRAFF.

The rearrangement links TRBV27 to TRBJ2-5; 7 nucleotides match TRBD2. CDR1 and CDR2 (germline): MNHEY, SMNVEV (reference sequence). V gave up 9 bases and J gave up 1 base; unmatched junction bases: 11. CDR3 length: 15 amino acids. CDR3 nucleotide sequence: TGTGCCAGTCTGATGAGGGGAGGGCTCCAAGAGACCCAGTACTTC. Translation gives CASLMRGGLQETQYF.

This chain joins TRBV5-5 and TRBJ2-7, with a possible D match to TRBD1 (6 bases). V shed 4 bases and J shed 5 bases, with 19 bases lying between them. The germline V gene has CDR1 SGHKS and CDR2 YYEKEE (reference sequence). This CDR3 has 15 amino acids. The CDR3 here is CASSNGGRNRDEQYF. Written as DNA, the CDR3 is TGTGCCAGCAGCAATGGGGGCAGGAATCGGGACGAGCAGTACTTC.

Only a few counts were recorded for this clone. CDR3 loop: CASSLGAQPQHF. The CDR3 coding sequence is TGTGCCAGCAGCTTAGGGGCCCAGCCCCAGCATTTT. This rearrangement joins TRBV7-8 to TRBJ1-5; D remains ambiguous. CDR1 and CDR2 from the germline V gene are SGHVS and FQNEAQ. Between the trimmed V and J ends, which lost 1 base and 7 bases, there was a span of 5 bases. The length of the CDR3 is 12 residues.

The chain is built from TRBV30 and TRBJ2-2; a possible D gene is TRBD1 (5 bases). Germline CDR1 and CDR2: GTSNPN and SVGIG (reference sequence). Trimming shortened V by 3 bases and J by 1 base, and 6 bases separated the two germline ends. There are 13 residues in the CDR3. For the CDR3, the DNA is TGTGCCTGGAGAGGACAGAACACCGGGGAGCTGTTTTTT. It encodes CAWRGQNTGELFF.

This rearrangement joins TRBV6-7 to TRBJ2-2; 7 bases fit TRBD1. TRBV6-7 is flagged as an ORF with uncertain function. This CDR3 comprises 17 residues. The V segment lost 0 bases and the J segment 4 bases; nucleotides outside the gene matches: 8. CDR3: CASSYSSGGISTGELFF. Here the CDR3 DNA reads TGTGCCAGCAGTTACTCGTCAGGGGGTATTAGCACCGGGGAGCTGTTTTTT.